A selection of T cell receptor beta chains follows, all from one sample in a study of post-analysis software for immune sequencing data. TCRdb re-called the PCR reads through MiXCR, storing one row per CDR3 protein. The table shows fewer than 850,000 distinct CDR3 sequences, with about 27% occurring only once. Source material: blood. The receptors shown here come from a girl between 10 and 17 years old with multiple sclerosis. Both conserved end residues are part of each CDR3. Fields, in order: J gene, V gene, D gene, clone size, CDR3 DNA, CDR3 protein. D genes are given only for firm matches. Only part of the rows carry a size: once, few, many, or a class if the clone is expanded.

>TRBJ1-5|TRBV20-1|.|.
TGCAGTGCTAGCCAGATCAATAGCAATCAGCCCCAGCATTTT
CSASQINSNQPQHF
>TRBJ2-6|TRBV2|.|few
TGTGCCAGCAGTGAAGCGCGATCATTATTGGCCAACGTCCTGACTTTC
CASSEARSLLANVLTF
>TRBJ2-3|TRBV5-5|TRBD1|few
TGTGCCAGCAGCTCAATACGACAGGGGGTGTCAGATACGCAGTATTTT
CASSSIRQGVSDTQYF
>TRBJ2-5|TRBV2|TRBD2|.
TGTGCCAGTCGGGGGGTAGGGAGCCAAGAGACCCAGTACTTC
CASRGVGSQETQYF
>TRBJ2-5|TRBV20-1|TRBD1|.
TGCAGTGCTATACTTGCCGGGACAGGGACTGAGACCCAGTACTTC
CSAILAGTGTETQYF
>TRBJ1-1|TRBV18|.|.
TGTGCCAGCTCACCAGTTACAGAAACTGAAGCTTTCTTT
CASSPVTETEAFF
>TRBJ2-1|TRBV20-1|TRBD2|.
TGCAGTGCTAGAGGAGGACTAGTGGGGTCGAATGAGCAGGTCTTC
CSARGGLVGSNEQVF
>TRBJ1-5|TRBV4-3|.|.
TGCGCCAGCAGCCAAAACCCTCGGGGGGACCAGCCCCAGCATTTT
CASSQNPRGDQPQHF
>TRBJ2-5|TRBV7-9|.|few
TGTGCCAGCAGCCCAGGACAGTGGAGGTTGGAGACCCAGTACTTC
CASSPGQWRLETQYF
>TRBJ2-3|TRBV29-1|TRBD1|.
TGCAGCGTTGAAGCCCGACAGGGGACCACAGATACGCAGTATTTT
CSVEARQGTTDTQYF
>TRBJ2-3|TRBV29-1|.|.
TGCAGCGTAGCCCCCAGTCAGGGCAAGTCTAGCACAGATACGCAGTATTTT
CSVAPSQGKSSTDTQYF
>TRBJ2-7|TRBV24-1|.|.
TGTGCCACCAGTGGTAGCCATCAGGAAGGGCAGTACTTC
CATSGSHQEGQYF
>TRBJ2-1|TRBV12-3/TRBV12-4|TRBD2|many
TGTGCCAGCAGTTGGACTAGCGGGACCTACAATGAGCAGTTCTTC
CASSWTSGTYNEQFF
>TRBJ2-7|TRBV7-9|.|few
TGTGCCAGCAGCGAGTACTCCGGGGCTCCCTACGAGCAGTACTTC
CASSEYSGAPYEQYF
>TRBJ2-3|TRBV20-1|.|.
TGCAGTGCTGACCGGACGGGAGAGAGCACAGATACGCAGTATTTT
CSADRTGESTDTQYF
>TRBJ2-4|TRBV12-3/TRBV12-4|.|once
TGTGCCAGCATGGGAGGGGGGAACATTCAGTACTTC
CASMGGGNIQYF
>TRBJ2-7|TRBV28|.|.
TGTGCCAGCAGACTCCGGACCGTTACCGAGCAGTACTTC
CASRLRTVTEQYF
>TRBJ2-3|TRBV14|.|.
TGTGCCAGCAGCCAATCGTGGTCGAAGGGGAAAATTCCTAGCACAGATACGCAGTATTTT
CASSQSWSKGKIPSTDTQYF
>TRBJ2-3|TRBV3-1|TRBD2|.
TGTGCCAGCAGCCAAACAGCGGGAGGGCCCACAGATACGCAGTATTTT
CASSQTAGGPTDTQYF
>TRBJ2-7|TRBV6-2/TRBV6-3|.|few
TGTGCCAGCAAAGAGGTGACGGCGACCTACGAGCAGTACTTC
CASKEVTATYEQYF
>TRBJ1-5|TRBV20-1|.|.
TGCAGTGCGGTGGGCAGGGTTCATCAGCCCCAGCATTTT
CSAVGRVHQPQHF
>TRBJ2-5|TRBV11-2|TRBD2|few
TGTGCCAGCAGCCCCAGACTAGCGGGAGAGGTGGAGACCCAGTACTTC
CASSPRLAGEVETQYF
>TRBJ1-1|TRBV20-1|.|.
TGCAGTGCTAGGCCGGGTCAGGGGACTGAAGCTTTCTTT
CSARPGQGTEAFF
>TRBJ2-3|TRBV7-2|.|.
TGTGCCAGCAGCCCGACGGTGAGACAGGGCACAGATACGCAGTATTTT
CASSPTVRQGTDTQYF
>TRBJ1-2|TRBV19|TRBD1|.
TGTGCCAGTAGCCAGGGGGCGGCTGGCTACACCTTC
CASSQGAAGYTF
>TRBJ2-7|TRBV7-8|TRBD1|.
TGTGCCAGCAGCTTAACTTCGACAGGGGGGTCCCAGTACTTC
CASSLTSTGGSQYF
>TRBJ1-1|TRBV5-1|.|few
TGCGCCAGCAGCTCGACGGGTACACTGAACACTGAAGCTTTCTTT
CASSSTGTLNTEAFF
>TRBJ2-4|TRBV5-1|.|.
TGCGCCAGCAGCTACCGGAGGGCGCAGGGAAACATTCAGTACTTC
CASSYRRAQGNIQYF
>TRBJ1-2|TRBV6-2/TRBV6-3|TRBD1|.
TGTGCCAGCAGCAAACAGGGACAGGGAAATGATGGCTACACCTTC
CASSKQGQGNDGYTF
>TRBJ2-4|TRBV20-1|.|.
TGCAGTGCTAGAAAACCAGCGACTATAGACAAAAACATTCAGTACTTC
CSARKPATIDKNIQYF
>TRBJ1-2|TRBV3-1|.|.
TGTGCCAGCAGCCGTGTGTCGTATGGCTACACCTTC
CASSRVSYGYTF
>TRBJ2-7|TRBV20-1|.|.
TGCAGTGCTGGGAGGACAGATTACGAGCAGTACTTC
CSAGRTDYEQYF
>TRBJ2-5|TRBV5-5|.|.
TGTGCCAGCAGCTTGGACAGAATGTACCAAGAGACCCAGTACTTC
CASSLDRMYQETQYF
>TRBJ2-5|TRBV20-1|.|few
TGCAGTGCTACAGACAGGAGAGAGACCCAGTACTTC
CSATDRRETQYF
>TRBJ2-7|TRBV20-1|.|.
TGCAGTGCTAGAGAGGCTGGGTTCTACGAGCAGTACTTC
CSAREAGFYEQYF
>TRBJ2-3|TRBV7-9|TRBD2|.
TGTGCCAGCAGCTCAACCCCGTTAAGTTCAGCGGGAGGTAGAGATACGCAGTATTTT
CASSSTPLSSAGGRDTQYF
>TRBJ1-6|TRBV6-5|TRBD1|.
TGTGCCAGCAGCCGAGGGGGACAGGGACGTTCACCCCTCCACTTT
CASSRGGQGRSPLHF
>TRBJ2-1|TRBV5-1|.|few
TGCGCCAGCAGCTTGGCGGGCCCACATCAGTTCTTC
CASSLAGPHQFF
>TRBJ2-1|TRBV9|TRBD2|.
TGTGCCAGCAGCGGGACTAGTAGGGAGACCCAGTTCTTC
CASSGTSRETQFF
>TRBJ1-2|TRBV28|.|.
TGTGCCAGCAGTATCTCAGACAGAAACTATGGCTACACCTTC
CASSISDRNYGYTF
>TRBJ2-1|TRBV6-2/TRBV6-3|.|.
TGTGCCGGCAGTCCACGCTCCGGGGCCTACAATGAGCAGTTCTTC
CAGSPRSGAYNEQFF
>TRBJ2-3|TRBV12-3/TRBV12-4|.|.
TGTGCCAGCAGCCCCCCCGCAAGCACAGATACGCAGTATTTT
CASSPPASTDTQYF
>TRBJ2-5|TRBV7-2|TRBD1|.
TGTGCCAGCAGCTTAAGCCCTGTTCGAGGGGGCGGGACCCAGTACTTC
CASSLSPVRGGGTQYF
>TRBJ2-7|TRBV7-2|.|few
TGTGCCAGCAGCTTAGCTGGTAGCGGCTACGAGCAGTACTTC
CASSLAGSGYEQYF
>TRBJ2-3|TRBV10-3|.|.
TGTGCCATCAGTGAGTCGCCAATCGATACGCAGTATTTT
CAISESPIDTQYF
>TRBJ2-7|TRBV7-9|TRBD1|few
TGTGCCAGCAGCAAAGGCCAAACAGGGGACGAGCAGTACTTC
CASSKGQTGDEQYF
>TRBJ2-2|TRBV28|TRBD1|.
TGTGCCAGCAGCCCCGACAGGGAATCGACCGGGGAGCTGTTTTTT
CASSPDRESTGELFF
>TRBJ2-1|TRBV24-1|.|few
TGTGCCACCAGTGATTTAAGGAATGAGCAGTTCTTC
CATSDLRNEQFF
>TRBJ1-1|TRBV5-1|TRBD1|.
TGCGCCAGCAGCTTGTCCCGGACAGGAAGGAACACTGAAGCTTTCTTT
CASSLSRTGRNTEAFF
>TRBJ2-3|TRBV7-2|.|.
TGTGCCAGCAGCTTACGGTCGGCAGCGGGCGTTAGCACAGATACGCAGTATTTT
CASSLRSAAGVSTDTQYF